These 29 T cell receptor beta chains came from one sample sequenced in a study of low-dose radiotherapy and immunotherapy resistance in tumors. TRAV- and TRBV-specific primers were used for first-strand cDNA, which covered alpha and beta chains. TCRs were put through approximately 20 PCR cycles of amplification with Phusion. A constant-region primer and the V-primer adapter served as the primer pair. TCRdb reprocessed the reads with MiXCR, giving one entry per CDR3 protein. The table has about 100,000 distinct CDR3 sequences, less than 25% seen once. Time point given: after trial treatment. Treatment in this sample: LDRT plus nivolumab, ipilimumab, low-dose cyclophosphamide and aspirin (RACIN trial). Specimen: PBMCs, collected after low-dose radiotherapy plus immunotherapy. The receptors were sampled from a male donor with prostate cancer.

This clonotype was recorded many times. The CDR3 coding sequence is TGTGCCAGCAGCCAAGAAGCGGGTCATTTCACAGATACGCAGTATTTT. It yields the protein CASSQEAGHFTDTQYF. The genes are TRBV14 and TRBJ2-3, with D possibly matching TRBD2 (6 bases). The V end lost 0 bases, the J end lost 2 bases, and 12 bases lay between the germline ends. CDR3 length: 16 residues. Germline V gene lookup returns CDR1 SGHDN and CDR2 FVKESK.

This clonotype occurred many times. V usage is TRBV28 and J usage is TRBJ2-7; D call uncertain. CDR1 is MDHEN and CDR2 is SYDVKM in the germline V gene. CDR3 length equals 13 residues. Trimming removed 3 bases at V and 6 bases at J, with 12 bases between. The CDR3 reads CASSLQASPEQYF. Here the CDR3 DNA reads TGTGCCAGCAGTTTGCAGGCCTCACCCGAGCAGTACTTC. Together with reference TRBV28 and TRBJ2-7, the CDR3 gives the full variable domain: DVKVTQSSRYLVKRTGEKVFLECVQDMDHENMFWYRQDPGLGLRLIYFSYDVKMKEKGDIPEGYSVSREKKERFSLILESASTNQTSMYLCASSLQASPEQYFGPGTRLTVT.

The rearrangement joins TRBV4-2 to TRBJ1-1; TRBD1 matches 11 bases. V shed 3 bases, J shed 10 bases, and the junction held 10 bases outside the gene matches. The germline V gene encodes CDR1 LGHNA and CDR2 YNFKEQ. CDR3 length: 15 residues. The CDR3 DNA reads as TGTGCCAGCAGCCAGGCAGGACAGGGGGCGTTGGGAGCTTTCTTT. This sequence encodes CASSQAGQGALGAFF.

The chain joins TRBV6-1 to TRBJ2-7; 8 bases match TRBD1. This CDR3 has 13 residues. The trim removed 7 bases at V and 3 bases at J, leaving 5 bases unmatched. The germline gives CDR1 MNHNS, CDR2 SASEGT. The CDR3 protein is CASTWTGSYEQYF. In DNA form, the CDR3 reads TGTGCCAGCACTTGGACAGGGAGCTACGAGCAGTACTTC.

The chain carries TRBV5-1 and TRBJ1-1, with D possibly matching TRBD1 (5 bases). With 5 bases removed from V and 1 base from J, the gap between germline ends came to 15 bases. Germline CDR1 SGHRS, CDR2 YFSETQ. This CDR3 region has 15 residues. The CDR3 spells CASSPAWTSNTEAFF. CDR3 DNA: TGCGCCAGCAGTCCTGCCTGGACATCGAACACTGAAGCTTTCTTT.

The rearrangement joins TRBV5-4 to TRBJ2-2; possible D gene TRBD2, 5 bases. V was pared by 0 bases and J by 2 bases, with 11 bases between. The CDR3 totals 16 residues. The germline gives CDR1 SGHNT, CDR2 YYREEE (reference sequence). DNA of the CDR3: TGTGCCAGCAGCTTGGGAGGGCAGGACAACACCGGGGAGCTGTTTTTT. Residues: CASSLGGQDNTGELFF. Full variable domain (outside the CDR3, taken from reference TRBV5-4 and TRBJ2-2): ETGVTQSPTHLIKTRGQQVTLRCSSQSGHNTVSWYQQALGQGPQFIFQYYREEENGRGNFPPRFSGLQFPNYSSELNVNALELDDSALYLCASSLGGQDNTGELFFGEGSRLTVL.

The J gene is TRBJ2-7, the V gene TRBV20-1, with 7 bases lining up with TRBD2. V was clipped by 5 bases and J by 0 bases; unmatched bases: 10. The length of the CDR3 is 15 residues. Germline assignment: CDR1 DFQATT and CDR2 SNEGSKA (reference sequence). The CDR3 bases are TGCAGTGCTGAGGAGCGGGGCGAGAGCTCCTACGAGCAGTACTTC. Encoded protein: CSAEERGESSYEQYF.

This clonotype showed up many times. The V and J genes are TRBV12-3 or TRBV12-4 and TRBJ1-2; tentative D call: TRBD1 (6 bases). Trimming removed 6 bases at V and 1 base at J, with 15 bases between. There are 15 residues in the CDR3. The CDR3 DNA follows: TGTGCCAGCAGCCGTAGACAGGCGTATAACTATGGCTACACCTTC. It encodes CASSRRQAYNYGYTF.

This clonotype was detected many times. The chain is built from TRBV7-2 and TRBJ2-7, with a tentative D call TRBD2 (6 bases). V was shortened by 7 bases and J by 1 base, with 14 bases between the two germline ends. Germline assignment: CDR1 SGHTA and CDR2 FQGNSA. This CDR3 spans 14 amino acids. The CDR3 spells CASTPGLESYEQYF. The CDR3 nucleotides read TGTGCCAGCACCCCGGGACTCGAATCCTACGAGCAGTACTTC.

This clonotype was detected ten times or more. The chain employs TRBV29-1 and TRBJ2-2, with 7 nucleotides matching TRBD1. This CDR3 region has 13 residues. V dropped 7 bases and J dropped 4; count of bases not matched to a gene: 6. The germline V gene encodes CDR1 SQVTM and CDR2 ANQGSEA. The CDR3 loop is CSARQGSTGELFF. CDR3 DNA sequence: TGCAGCGCCAGACAGGGATCCACCGGGGAGCTGTTTTTT.

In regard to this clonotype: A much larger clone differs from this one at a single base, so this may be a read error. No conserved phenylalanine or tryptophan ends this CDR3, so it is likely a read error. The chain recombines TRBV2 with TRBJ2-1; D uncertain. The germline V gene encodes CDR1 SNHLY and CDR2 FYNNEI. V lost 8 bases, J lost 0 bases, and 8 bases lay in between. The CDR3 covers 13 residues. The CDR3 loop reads CASRRSSYNEQFS. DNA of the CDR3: TGTGCCAGCCGGCGGAGCTCCTACAATGAGCAGTTCTCC.

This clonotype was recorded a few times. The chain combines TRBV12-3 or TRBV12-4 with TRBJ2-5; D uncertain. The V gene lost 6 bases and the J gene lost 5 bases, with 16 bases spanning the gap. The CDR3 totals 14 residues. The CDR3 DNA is TGTGCCAGCAGCTACTTCGACGGGTGGGAGACCCAGTACTTC. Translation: CASSYFDGWETQYF.

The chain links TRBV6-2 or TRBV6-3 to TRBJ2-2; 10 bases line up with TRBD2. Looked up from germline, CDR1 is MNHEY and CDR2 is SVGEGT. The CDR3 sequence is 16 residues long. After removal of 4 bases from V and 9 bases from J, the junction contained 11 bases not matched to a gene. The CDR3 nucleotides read TGTGCCAGCAGTTTCCGCGCTAGCGGGGGACCCCGGGAGCTGTTTTTT. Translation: CASSFRASGGPRELFF.

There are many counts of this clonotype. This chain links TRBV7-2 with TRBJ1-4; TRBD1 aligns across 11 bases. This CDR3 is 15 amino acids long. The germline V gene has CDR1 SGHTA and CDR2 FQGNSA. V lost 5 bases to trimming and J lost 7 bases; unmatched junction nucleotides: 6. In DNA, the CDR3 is TGTGCCAGCAGCCCACGGGACAGGGGGTCTGAAAAACTGTTTTTT. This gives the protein CASSPRDRGSEKLFF.

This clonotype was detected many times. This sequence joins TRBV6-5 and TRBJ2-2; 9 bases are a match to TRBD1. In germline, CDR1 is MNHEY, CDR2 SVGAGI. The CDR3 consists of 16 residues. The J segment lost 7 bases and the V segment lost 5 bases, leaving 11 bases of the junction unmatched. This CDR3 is CASSAGTGYSNGELFF. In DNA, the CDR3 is TGTGCCAGCAGTGCCGGGACAGGGTATTCCAACGGGGAGCTGTTTTTT.

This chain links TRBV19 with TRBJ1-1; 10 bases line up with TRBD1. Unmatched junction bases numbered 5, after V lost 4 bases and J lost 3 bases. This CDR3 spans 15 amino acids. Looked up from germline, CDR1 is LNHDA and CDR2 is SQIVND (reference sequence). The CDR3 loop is CASSTSGTGDTEAFF. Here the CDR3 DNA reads TGTGCCAGTAGTACTTCCGGGACAGGGGACACTGAAGCTTTCTTT. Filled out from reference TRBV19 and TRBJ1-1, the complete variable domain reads DGGITQSPKYLFRKEGQNVTLSCEQNLNHDAMYWYRQDPGQGLRLIYYSQIVNDFQKGDIAEGYSVSREKKESFPLTVTSAQKNPTAFYLCASSTSGTGDTEAFFGQGTRLTVV.

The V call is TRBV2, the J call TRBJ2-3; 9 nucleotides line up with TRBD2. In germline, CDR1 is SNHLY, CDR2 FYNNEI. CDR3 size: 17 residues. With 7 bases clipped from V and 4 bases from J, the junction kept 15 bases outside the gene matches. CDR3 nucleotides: TGTGCCAGCAAACGTCAGATGCGGGGGGGGCTCCCAGATACGCAGTATTTT. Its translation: CASKRQMRGGLPDTQYF.

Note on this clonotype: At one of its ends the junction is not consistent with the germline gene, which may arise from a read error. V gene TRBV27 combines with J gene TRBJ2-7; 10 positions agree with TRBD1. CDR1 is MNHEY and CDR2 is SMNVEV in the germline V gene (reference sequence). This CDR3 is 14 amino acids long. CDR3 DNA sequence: TGTGACAGCAGTTTGGGGACAGGGGTACGCGAGCAGTACTTC. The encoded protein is CDSSLGTGVREQYF.

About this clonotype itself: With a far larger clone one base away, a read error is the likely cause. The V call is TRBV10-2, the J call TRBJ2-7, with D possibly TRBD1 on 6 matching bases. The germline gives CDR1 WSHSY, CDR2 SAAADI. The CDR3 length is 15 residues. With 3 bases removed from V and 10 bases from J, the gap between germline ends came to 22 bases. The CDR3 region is CASSELARGQENQYF. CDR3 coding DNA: TGCGCCAGCAGTGAATTAGCTAGGGGACAAGAGAACCAGTACTTC.

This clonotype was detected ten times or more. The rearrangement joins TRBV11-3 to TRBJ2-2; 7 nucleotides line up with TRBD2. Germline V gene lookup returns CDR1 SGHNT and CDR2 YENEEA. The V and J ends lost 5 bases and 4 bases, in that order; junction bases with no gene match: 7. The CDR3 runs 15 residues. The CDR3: CASSNFPGGTGELFF. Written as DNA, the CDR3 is TGTGCCAGCAGCAATTTCCCGGGGGGCACCGGGGAGCTGTTTTTT. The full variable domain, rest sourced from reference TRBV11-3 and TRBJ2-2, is EAGVVQSPRYKIIEKKQPVAFWCNPISGHNTLYWYLQNLGQGPELLIRYENEEAVDDSQLPKDRFSAERLKGVDSTLKIQPAELGDSAVYLCASSNFPGGTGELFFGEGSRLTVL.

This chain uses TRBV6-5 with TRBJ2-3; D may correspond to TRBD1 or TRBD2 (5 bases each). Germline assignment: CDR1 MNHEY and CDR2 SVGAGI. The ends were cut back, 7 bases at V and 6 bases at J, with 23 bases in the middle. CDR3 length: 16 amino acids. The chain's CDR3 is CASTPVWGGLGDTQYF. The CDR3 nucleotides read TGTGCCAGCACACCTGTATGGGGCGGGCTGGGGGATACGCAGTATTTT.

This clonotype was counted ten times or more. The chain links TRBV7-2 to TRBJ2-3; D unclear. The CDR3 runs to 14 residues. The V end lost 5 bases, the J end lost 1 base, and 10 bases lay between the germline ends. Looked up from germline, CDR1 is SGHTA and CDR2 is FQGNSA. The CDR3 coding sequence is TGTGCCAGCAGCCCCGTGAGCGGCACAGATACGCAGTATTTT. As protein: CASSPVSGTDTQYF.

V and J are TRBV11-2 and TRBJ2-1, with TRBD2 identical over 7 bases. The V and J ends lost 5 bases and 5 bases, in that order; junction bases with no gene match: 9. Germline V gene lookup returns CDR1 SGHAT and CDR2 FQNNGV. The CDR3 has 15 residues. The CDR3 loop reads CASSVRGTTNNEQFF. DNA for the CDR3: TGTGCCAGCAGCGTCCGGGGGACTACCAACAATGAGCAGTTCTTC.

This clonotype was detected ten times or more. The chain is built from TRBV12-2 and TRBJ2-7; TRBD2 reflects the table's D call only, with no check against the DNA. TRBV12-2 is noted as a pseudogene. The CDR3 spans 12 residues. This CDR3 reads CASRLGHYEQYF. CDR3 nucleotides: TGTGCAAGTCGACTAGGGCACTACGAGCAGTACTTC.

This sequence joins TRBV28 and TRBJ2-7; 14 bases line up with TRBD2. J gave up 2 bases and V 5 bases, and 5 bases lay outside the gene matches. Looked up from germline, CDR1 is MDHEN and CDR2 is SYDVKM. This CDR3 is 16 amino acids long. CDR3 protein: CASSGLAGGLTYEQYF. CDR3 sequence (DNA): TGTGCCAGCAGTGGACTAGCGGGAGGTTTAACCTACGAGCAGTACTTC.

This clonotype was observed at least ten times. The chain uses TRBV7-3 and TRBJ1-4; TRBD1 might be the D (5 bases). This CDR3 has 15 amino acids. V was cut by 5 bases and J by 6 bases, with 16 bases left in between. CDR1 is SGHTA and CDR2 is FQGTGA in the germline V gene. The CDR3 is CASSPGGGDDEKLFF. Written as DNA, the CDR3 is TGTGCCAGCAGCCCGGGGGGGGGAGATGATGAAAAACTGTTTTTT.

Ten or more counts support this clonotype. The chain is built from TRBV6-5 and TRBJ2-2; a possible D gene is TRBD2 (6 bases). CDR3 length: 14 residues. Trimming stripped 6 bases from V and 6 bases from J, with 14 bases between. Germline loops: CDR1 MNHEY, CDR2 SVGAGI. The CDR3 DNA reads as TGTGCCAGCAGCGGGACTTCATGGGCCGGGGAGCTGTTTTTT. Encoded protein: CASSGTSWAGELFF.

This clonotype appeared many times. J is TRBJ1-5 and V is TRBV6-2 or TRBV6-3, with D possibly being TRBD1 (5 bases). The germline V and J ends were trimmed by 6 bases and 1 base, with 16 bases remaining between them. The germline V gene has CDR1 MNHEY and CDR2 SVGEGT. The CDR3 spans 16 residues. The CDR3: CASSLGLWGSNQPQHF. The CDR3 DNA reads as TGTGCCAGCAGCCTGGGACTATGGGGGAGCAATCAGCCCCAGCATTTT.

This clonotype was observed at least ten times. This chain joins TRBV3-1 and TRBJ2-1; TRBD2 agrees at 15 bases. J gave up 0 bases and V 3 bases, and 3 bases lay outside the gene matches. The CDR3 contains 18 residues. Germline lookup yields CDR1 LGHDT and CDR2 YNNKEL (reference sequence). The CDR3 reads CASSHGLAGGLSYNEQFF. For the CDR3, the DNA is TGTGCCAGCAGCCACGGACTAGCGGGGGGGCTCTCCTACAATGAGCAGTTCTTC.